These 3 T cell receptor beta chains were sequenced from one sample in a study of T cells after posttransplantation cyclophosphamide. Cyclophosphamide on days +3 and +4 followed busulfan-fludarabine conditioning and a marrow graft. Assay used: immunoSEQ multiplex PCR; TCRdb lists only in-frame clones, some missing. The repertoire yields more than 10,000 clones, none seen only once; the top ten contain roughly a quarter. The sample in question was PBMCs, obtained after allogeneic stem cell transplant with posttransplant cyclophosphamide. All receptors come from a female patient between 35 and 55 years old who received an allogeneic stem cell transplant from an unrelated donor, was CMV-positive, and had acute GVHD only. Some T cells may trace back to the graft donor.

The table lists this clone with many counts. This chain connects TRBV11-2 to TRBJ2-7; TRBD1 agrees at 8 bases. Trimming cost V 0 bases and J 2 bases; bases outside gene matches: 6. CDR1 SGHAT and CDR2 FQNNGV come from the germline V gene. This CDR3 comprises 16 residues. DNA for the CDR3: TGTGCCAGCAGCTTAGATCGGTTGACAGGGGCCTACGAGCAGTACTTC. Translating it yields CASSLDRLTGAYEQYF.

The chain has TRBV5-1 and TRBJ1-1; possibly TRBD1 for D (6 bases). The V gene lost 5 bases and the J gene lost 4 bases, with 18 bases spanning the gap. CDR1 SGHRS and CDR2 YFSETQ come from the germline V gene. The CDR3 runs 15 residues. CDR3 nucleotide sequence: TGCGCCAGCAGTAGAGGGGGGGAGGGGGGCACTGAAGCTTTCTTT. Translation: CASSRGGEGGTEAFF.

This clone was found a few times. The chain employs TRBV28 and TRBJ1-2; maybe TRBD1 (5 bases). The length of the CDR3 is 17 residues. Trimming removed 5 bases from V and 8 bases from J, with 27 bases in between. Germline lookup yields CDR1 MDHEN and CDR2 SYDVKM. The CDR3 region has the DNA TGTGCCAGCAGTCCTTATTCCTCGACAGTTGCCGTAAAAGGCTACACCTTC. As protein: CASSPYSSTVAVKGYTF.